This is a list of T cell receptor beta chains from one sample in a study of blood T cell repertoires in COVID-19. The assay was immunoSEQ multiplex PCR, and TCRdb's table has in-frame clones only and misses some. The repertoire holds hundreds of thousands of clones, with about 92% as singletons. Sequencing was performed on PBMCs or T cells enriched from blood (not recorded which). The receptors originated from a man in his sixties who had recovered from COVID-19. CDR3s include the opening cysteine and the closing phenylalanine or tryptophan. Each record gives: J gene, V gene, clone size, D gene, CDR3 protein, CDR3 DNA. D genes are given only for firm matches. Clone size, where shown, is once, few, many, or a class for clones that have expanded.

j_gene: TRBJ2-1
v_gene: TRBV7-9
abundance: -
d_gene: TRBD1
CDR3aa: CASSLEAGQGSYNEQFF
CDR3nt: TGTGCCAGCAGCTTAGAGGCGGGACAGGGGTCCTACAATGAGCAGTTCTTC

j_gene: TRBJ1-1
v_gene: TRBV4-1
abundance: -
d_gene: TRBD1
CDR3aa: CASSRRQGYTEAFF
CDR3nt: TGCGCCAGCAGCCGAAGACAGGGTTATACTGAAGCTTTCTTT

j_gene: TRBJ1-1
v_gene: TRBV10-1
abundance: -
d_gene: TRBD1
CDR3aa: CASTRTGWTEAFF
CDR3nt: TGCGCCAGCACCCGGACAGGGTGGACTGAAGCTTTCTTT

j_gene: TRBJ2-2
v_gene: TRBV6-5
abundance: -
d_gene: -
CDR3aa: CASSYRVHSNTGELFF
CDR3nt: TGTGCCAGCAGTTATCGGGTCCATTCGAACACCGGGGAGCTGTTTTTT

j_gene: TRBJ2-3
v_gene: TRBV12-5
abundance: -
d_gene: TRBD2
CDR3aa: CASGLGLLADTDTQYF
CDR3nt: TGTGCTAGTGGTTTAGGTCTCCTAGCGGACACAGATACGCAGTATTTT

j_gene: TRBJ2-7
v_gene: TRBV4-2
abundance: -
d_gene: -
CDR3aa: CASSPGLYEQYF
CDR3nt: TGTGCCAGCAGTCCGGGACTCTACGAGCAGTACTTC

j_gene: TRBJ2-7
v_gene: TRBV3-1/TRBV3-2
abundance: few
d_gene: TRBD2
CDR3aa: CASSHGTSGGNEQYF
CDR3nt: TGTGCCAGCAGCCACGGGACTAGCGGGGGAAACGAGCAGTACTTC

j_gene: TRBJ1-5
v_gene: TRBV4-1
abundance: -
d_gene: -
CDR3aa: CASSQDDRHYSNQPQHF
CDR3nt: TGCGCCAGCAGCCAAGATGACAGGCACTATAGCAATCAGCCCCAGCATTTT

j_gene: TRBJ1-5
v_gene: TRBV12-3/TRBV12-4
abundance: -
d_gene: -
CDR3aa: CASSSRRDQPQHF
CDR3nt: TGTGCCAGCAGCTCCCGGAGGGATCAGCCCCAGCATTTT

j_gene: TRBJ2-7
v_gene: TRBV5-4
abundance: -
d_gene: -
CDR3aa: CASSLLSGDSYEQYF
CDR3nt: TGTGCCAGCAGCTTGTTGTCAGGCGACTCCTACGAGCAGTACTTC

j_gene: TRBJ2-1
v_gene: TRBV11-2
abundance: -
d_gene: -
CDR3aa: CASSPTTGPFSYNEQFF
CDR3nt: TGTGCCAGCAGCCCGACTACGGGCCCGTTCTCCTACAATGAGCAGTTCTTC

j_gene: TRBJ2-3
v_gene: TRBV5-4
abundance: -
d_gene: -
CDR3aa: CASSLGGGGSDTQYF
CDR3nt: TGTGCCAGCAGCTTGGGGGGGGGCGGTAGCGATACGCAGTATTTT

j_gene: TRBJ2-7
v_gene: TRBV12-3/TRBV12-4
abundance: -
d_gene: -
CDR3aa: CASTQGGLYEQYF
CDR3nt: TGTGCCAGCACCCAAGGAGGGCTTTACGAGCAGTACTTC

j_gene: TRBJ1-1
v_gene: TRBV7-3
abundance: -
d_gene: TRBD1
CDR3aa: CASSPRQGGNTEAFF
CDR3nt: TGTGCCAGCAGCCCGCGACAGGGGGGGAACACTGAAGCTTTCTTT

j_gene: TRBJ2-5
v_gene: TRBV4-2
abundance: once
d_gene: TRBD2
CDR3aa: CASSQGTSEETQYF
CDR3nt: TGTGCCAGCAGCCAAGGGACTAGTGAAGAGACCCAGTACTTC

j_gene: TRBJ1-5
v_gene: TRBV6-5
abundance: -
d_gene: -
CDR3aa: CASSFSDSNQPQHF
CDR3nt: TGTGCCAGCAGTTTTTCAGATAGCAATCAGCCCCAGCATTTT

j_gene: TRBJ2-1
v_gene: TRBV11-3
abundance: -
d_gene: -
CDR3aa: CASSLGVHEQFF
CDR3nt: TGTGCCAGCAGCTTAGGAGTTCATGAGCAGTTCTTC

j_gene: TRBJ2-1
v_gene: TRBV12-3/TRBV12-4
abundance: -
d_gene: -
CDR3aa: CASSRNRDNEQFF
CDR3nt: TGTGCCAGCAGTCGAAACAGGGACAATGAGCAGTTCTTC

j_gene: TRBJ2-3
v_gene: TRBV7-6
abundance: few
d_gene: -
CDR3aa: CASSGGTFTDTQYF
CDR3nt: TGTGCCAGCAGCGGGGGGACTTTCACAGATACGCAGTATTTT

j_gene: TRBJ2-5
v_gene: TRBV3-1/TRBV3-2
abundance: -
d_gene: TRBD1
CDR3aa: CASSHYARGQQETQYF
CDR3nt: TGTGCCAGCAGCCACTATGCCAGGGGGCAACAAGAGACCCAGTACTTC

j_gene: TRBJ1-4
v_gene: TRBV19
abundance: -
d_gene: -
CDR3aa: CASRGRTHEKLFF
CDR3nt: TGTGCCAGTAGGGGCAGGACTCATGAAAAACTGTTTTTT

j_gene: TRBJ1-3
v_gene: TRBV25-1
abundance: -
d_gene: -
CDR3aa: CASSPPTGFGGNTIYF
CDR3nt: TGTGCCAGCAGCCCCCCGACAGGATTCGGCGGAAACACCATATATTTT

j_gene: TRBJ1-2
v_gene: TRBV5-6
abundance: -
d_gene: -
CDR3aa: CASSLAGGYTF
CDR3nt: TGTGCCAGCAGCTTAGCCGGTGGCTACACCTTC

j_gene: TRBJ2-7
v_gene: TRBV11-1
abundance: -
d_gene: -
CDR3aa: CASSLIPGAYEQYF
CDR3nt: TGTGCCAGCAGCTTAATCCCGGGGGCCTACGAGCAGTACTTC

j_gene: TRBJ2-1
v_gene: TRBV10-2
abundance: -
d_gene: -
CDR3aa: CASSELTIPFF
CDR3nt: TGCGCCAGCAGTGAGTTGACTATTCCGTTCTTC

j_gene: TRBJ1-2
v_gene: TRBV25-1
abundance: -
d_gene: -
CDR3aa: CASSGSGGASGYTF
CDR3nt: TGTGCCAGCAGTGGTTCAGGCGGGGCCAGCGGCTACACCTTC

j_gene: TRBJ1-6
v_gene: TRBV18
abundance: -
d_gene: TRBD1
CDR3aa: CASSKARLGQINSPLHF
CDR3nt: TGTGCCAGCTCAAAGGCAAGGTTGGGACAGATCAATTCACCCCTCCACTTT

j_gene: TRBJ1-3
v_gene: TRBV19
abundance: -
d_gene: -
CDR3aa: CASSKTAGNTIYF
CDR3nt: TGTGCCAGTAGTAAGACAGCTGGAAACACCATATATTTT

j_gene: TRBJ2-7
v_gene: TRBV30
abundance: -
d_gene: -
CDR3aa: CAWSAYYEQYF
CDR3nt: TGTGCCTGGAGTGCCTACTACGAGCAGTACTTC

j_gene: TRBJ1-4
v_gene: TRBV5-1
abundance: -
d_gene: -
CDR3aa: CASRGQWNEKLFF
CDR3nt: TGCGCCAGCAGAGGACAGTGGAATGAAAAACTGTTTTTT

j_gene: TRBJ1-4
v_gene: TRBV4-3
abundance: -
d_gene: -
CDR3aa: CASSQGSGRMPLFF
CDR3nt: TGCGCCAGCAGCCAAGGAAGTGGGAGGATGCCTTTGTTTTTT

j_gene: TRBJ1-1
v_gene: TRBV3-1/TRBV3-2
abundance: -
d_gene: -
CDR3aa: CASSLRGTEAFF
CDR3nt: TGTGCCAGCAGCCTTCGGGGCACTGAAGCTTTCTTT

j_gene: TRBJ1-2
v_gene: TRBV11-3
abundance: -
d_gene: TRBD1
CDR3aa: CASSRDRGYGYTF
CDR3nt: TGTGCCAGCAGCCGGGACAGGGGTTATGGCTACACCTTC

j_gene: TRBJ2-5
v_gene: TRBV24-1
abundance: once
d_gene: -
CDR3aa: CATRSGGSQETQYF
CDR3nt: TGTGCCACCAGGTCTGGAGGATCCCAAGAGACCCAGTACTTC